Here is one TCR beta chain with its context. The target of this receptor is not known. The input lacks base qualities; no much larger clone sits a single base away. The immunoSEQ Assay, a bias-controlled multiplex PCR, was used to amplify TCRbeta CDR3 regions from genomic DNA. The authors processed their data as follows. The number of nucleated cells in each sample was estimated by amplification of reference gene primers within the assay. To quantify the absolute abundance of each unique TCRbeta CDR3 rearrangement, sequence reads were collapsed and filtered. For each sample, productive Simpson clonality was calculated as the square root of Simpson's diversity index across productive rearrangements. TCRdb took over this immuneACCESS table, retaining in-frame rearrangements with V and J assigned. Such tables are incomplete; in checked studies, under half of the missing clones stem from an unresolved V gene, and the remainder is unexplained. Clone size and the V and J calls come from that table; the DNA yielded D and trimming. The sample profile shows over 250,000 clones; approximately 83% of them were found once. The ten most abundant clones make up about 11% of the sample.

The entry originates in a study of blood T cell repertoires in COVID-19 (dated by TCRdb to the early 2020s). About the investigation overall: Samples covering the acute and convalescent phases of COVID-19 were provided by collaborators in the United States, Italy and Spain. Deeply sampled blood TCRbeta repertoires from subjects exposed to, actively infected with, or recovered from COVID-19 were included in the dataset. Samples came from the ongoing ImmuneRACE study (first 160 participants) plus 1,254 subjects from 6 global collaborators. The repertoires were released in a freely available public database intended as a resource for research on the immune response to SARS-CoV-2. Where available, HLA class I and class II types were obtained from metadata supplied by the sample provider rather than from assay-based typing. The sample metadata nearly always contained a de-identified subject ID, COVID-19 status, age in years and sex. The prospective study material was composed of cDNA or gDNA derived from T cells, B-cell-depleted T cells, or PBMCs.

The collaborating institutions used their own protocols to collect whole blood in K2EDTA tubes. For TCRbeta analysis, collaborator samples were shipped as frozen whole blood, as isolated PBMCs, or as DNA extracted from either sample type. The research as a whole found: The quantity of clinical and demographic metadata differed by source and by participant and was supplied without curation.

This TCR came from a woman between 65 and 79 years old with acute or convalescent COVID-19. Sequencing was carried out using peripheral blood.

The bases read TGTGCCAGCACCGACACTCCTTACACAGATACGCAGTATTTT. The resulting protein is CASTDTPYTDTQYF. This chain is built from TRBV2 and TRBJ2-3; no D segment can be confidently identified. The cysteine opens and the phenylalanine closes a CDR3 of 14 amino acids. CDR3 DNA is the only sequence kept; it has 42 bases, read in frame from the first base. The germline V gene provides CDR1 SNHLY and CDR2 FYNNEI. Deletion took 7 bases off V and 2 bases off J, with a span of 13 bases between the germline ends.